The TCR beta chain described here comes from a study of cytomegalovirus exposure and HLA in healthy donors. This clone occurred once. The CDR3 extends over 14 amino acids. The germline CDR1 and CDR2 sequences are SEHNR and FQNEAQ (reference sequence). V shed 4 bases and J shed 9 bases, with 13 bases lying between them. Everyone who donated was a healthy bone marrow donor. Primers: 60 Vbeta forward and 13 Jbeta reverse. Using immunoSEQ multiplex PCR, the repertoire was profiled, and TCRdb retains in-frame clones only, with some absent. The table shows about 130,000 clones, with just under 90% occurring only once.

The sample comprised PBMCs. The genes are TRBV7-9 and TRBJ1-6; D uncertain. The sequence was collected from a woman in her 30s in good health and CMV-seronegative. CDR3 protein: CASSSVTVTSPLHF. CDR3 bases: TGTGCCAGCAGCTCCGTTACGGTAACTTCACCCCTCCACTTT.